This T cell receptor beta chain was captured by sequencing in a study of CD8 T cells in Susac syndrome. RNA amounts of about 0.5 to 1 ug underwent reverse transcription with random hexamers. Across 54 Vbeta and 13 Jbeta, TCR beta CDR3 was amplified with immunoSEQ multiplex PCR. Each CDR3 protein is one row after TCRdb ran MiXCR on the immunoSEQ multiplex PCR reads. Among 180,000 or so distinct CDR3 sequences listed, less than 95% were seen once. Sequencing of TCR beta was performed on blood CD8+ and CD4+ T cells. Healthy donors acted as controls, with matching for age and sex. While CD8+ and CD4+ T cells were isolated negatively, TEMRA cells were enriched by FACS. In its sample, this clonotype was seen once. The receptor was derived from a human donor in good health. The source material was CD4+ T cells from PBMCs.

CDR3 region: CASSFLRGHEQFF. Written as DNA, the CDR3 is TGCGCCAGCAGCTTCCTCAGGGGGCATGAGCAGTTCTTC. The chain uses TRBV5-1 and TRBJ2-1, with 8 bases aligning to TRBD1. This CDR3 has 13 residues. V lost 2 bases, J lost 8 bases, and 3 bases stayed unmatched. In germline, CDR1 is SGHRS, CDR2 YFSETQ.